A selection of T cell receptor beta chains follows, all from one sample in a study of blood T cell repertoires in COVID-19. Generated by immunoSEQ multiplex PCR, the TCRdb table keeps only in-frame clones and is missing some. The table includes roughly 90,000 clones, around four fifths detected once. The sequencing input was peripheral blood. These receptors were collected from a man aged 45-65 years with acute or convalescent COVID-19. Both conserved end residues are part of each CDR3. D genes are given only for firm matches. The size of a clone is reported for some rows only, either as once, few or many, or as a class for expanded clones.

.	.	TRBV10-3	TRBJ1-1	CASGTANTEAFF	TGTGCCAGCGGGACCGCGAACACTGAAGCTTTCTTT
once	TRBD2	TRBV30	TRBJ2-5	CAWSRPSGGQETQYF	TGTGCCTGGAGTAGGCCTAGCGGGGGCCAAGAGACCCAGTACTTC
.	.	TRBV7-8	TRBJ2-1	CASSFPPGQHYNEQFF	TGTGCCAGCAGTTTTCCCCCGGGACAACACTACAATGAGCAGTTCTTC
.	.	TRBV3-1/TRBV3-2	TRBJ2-5	CASSQVGREGLQETQYF	TGTGCCAGCAGCCAAGTTGGCCGCGAGGGTCTCCAAGAGACCCAGTACTTC
.	TRBD1	TRBV11-2	TRBJ2-7	CASSSLTGGRYEQYF	TGTGCCAGCAGCTCCTTAACAGGGGGAAGGTACGAGCAGTACTTC
.	TRBD1	TRBV9	TRBJ1-3	CASSTQGVSGNTIYF	TGTGCCAGCAGCACCCAGGGGGTGTCTGGAAACACCATATATTTT
.	.	TRBV12-3/TRBV12-4	TRBJ1-1	CASSPDRGTFF	TGTGCCAGCAGCCCGGACCGGGGGACTTTCTTT
.	TRBD1	TRBV2	TRBJ1-1	CASSAGTGGRRAFF	TGTGCCAGCAGCGCAGGGACAGGGGGACGGAGAGCTTTCTTT
.	.	TRBV19	TRBJ2-1	CASSINRQGYNEQFF	TGTGCCAGTAGTATTAATAGGCAGGGGTACAATGAGCAGTTCTTC
.	TRBD2	TRBV7-3	TRBJ2-2	CASSLTFPSGPKGSTGELFF	TGTGCCAGCAGCCTCACGTTCCCTAGCGGGCCTAAGGGGAGCACCGGGGAGCTGTTTTTT
once	.	TRBV30	TRBJ1-2	CAWTLRSFNYGYTF	TGTGCCTGGACCCTCAGGTCATTTAACTATGGCTACACCTTC
few	TRBD2	TRBV10-1	TRBJ2-3	CASSRAAGASDTQYF	TGCGCCAGCAGCCGGGCAGCGGGGGCCTCGGATACGCAGTATTTT
.	TRBD2	TRBV9	TRBJ2-1	CASSVDSGSTEQFF	TGTGCCAGCAGCGTAGATAGCGGGAGTACGGAGCAGTTCTTC
.	TRBD1	TRBV24-1	TRBJ2-1	CATSEPGTGRSNEQFF	TGTGCCACCAGTGAACCCGGGACAGGGAGAAGCAATGAGCAGTTCTTC
once	TRBD1	TRBV6-4	TRBJ1-5	CASSYRTGSHHWGQPQHF	TGTGCCAGCAGTTACCGGACAGGGTCGCACCATTGGGGTCAGCCCCAGCATTTT
.	.	TRBV5-4	TRBJ2-5	CASSLGAESGETQYF	TGTGCCAGCAGCTTAGGCGCCGAGTCGGGAGAGACCCAGTACTTC
.	.	TRBV5-6	TRBJ2-1	CASSLGAGERFF	TGTGCCAGCAGCTTGGGGGCCGGGGAGAGGTTCTTC